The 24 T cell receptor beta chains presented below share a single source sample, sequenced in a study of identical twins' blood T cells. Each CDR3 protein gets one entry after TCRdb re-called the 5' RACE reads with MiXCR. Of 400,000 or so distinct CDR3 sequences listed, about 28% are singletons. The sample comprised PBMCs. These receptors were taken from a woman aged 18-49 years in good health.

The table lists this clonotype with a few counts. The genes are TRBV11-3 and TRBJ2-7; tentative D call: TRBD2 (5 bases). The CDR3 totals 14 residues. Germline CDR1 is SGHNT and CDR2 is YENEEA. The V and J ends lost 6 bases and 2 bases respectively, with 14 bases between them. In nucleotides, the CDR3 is TGTGCCAGCAGTCTACGAGGGCTCGCCTACGAGCAGTACTTC. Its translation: CASSLRGLAYEQYF. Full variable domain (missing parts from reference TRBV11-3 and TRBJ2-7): EAGVVQSPRYKIIEKKQPVAFWCNPISGHNTLYWYLQNLGQGPELLIRYENEEAVDDSQLPKDRFSAERLKGVDSTLKIQPAELGDSAVYLCASSLRGLAYEQYFGPGTRLTVT.

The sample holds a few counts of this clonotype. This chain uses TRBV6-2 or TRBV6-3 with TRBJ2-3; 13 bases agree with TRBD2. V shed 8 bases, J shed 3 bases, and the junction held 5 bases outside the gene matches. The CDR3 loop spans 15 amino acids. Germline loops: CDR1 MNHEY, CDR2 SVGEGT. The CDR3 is CASEGLAGTTDTQYF. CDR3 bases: TGTGCCAGCGAGGGACTAGCGGGAACAACAGATACGCAGTATTTT.

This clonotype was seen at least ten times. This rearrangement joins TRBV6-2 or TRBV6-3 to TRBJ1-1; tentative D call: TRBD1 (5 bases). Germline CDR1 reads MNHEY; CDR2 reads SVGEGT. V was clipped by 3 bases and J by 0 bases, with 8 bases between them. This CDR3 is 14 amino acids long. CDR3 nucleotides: TGTGCCAGCAGTTATCAGGGTCTGAACACTGAAGCTTTCTTT. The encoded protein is CASSYQGLNTEAFF.

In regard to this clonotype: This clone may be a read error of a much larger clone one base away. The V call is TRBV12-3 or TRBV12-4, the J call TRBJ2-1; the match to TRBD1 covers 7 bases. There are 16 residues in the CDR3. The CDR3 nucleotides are TGTGCCAGCAGCCCCACCGACAGGGCCCCCTACAATGAGCAGCTCTTC. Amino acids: CASSPTDRAPYNEQLF.

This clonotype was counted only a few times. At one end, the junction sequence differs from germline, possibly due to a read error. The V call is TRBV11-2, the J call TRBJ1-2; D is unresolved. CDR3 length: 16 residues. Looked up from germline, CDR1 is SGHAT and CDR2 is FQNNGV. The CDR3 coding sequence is TGTGCCAGCAGCCTTATTCCGGGAGAAGCCTACTATGGCTATACCTTC. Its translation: CASSLIPGEAYYGYTF.

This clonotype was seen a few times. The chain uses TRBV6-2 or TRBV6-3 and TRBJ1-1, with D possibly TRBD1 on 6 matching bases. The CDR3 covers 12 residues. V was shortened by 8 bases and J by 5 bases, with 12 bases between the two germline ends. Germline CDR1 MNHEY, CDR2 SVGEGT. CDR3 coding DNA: TGTGCCAGCCTGGACAGATGGACTGAAGCTTTCTTT. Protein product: CASLDRWTEAFF.

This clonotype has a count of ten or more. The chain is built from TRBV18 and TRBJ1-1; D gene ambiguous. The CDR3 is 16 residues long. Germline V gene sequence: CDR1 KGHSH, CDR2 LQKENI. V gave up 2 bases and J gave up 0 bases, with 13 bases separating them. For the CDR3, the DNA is TGTGCCAGCTCACCATTTTCAGCTTTCATGAACACTGAAGCTTTCTTT. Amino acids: CASSPFSAFMNTEAFF.

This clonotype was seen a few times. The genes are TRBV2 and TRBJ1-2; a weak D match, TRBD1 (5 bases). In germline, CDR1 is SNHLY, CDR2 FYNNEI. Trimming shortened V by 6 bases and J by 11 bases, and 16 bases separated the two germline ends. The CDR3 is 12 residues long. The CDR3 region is CASSPDRPYYTF. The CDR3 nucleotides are TGTGCCAGCAGCCCCGACAGACCGTATTACACCTTC.

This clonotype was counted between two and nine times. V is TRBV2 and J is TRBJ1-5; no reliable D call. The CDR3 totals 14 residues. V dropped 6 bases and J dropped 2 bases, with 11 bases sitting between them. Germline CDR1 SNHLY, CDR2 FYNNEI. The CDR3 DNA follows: TGTGCCAGCAGGCCCCCCGGTCGCAATCAGCCCCAGCATTTT. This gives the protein CASRPPGRNQPQHF.

The CDR3 sequence is CASSGGVSYRDRYTF. DNA of the CDR3: TGTGCCAGCAGTGGTGGGGTATCCTACAGGGATCGCTACACCTTC. The genes are TRBV2 and TRBJ1-2; possibly TRBD1 for D (6 bases). Germline V gene sequence: CDR1 SNHLY, CDR2 FYNNEI. CDR3 length equals 15 residues. With 4 bases removed from V and 9 bases from J, the gap between germline ends came to 21 bases.

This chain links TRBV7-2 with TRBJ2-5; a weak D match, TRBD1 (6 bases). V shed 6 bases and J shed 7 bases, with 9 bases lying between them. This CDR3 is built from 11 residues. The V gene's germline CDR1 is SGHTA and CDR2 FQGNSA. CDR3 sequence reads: CASRLGGTQYF. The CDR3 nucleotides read TGTGCCAGCAGACTAGGGGGGACCCAGTACTTC.

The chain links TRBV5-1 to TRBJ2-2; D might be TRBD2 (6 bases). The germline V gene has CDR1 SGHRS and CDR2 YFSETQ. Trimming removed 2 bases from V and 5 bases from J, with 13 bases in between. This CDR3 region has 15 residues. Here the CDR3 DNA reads TGCGCCAGCAGCTTCCCCGGGAGCCGAACCGGGGAGCTGTTTTTT. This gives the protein CASSFPGSRTGELFF.

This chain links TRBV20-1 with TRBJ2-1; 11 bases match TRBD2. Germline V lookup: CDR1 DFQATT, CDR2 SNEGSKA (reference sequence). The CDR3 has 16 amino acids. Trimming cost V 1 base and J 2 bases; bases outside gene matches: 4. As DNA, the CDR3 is TGCAGTGCTAGAGGACTAGCGGGGATTCCCTACAATGAGCAGTTCTTC. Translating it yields CSARGLAGIPYNEQFF.

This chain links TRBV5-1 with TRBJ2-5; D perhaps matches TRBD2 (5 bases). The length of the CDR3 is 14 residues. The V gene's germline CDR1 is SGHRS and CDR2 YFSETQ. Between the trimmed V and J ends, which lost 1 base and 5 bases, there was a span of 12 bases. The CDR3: CASSLSTSGETQYF. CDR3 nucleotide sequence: TGCGCCAGCAGCTTGAGCACTAGTGGTGAGACCCAGTACTTC.

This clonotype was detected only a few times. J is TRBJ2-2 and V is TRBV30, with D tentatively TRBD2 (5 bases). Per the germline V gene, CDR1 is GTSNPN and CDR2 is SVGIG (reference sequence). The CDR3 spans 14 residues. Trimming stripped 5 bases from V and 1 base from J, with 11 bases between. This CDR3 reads CAWSLGVNTGELFF. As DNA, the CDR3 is TGTGCCTGGTCTCTCGGGGTGAACACCGGGGAGCTGTTTTTT.

The DNA of the CDR3 is TGTGCCAGCAGCTTAGTCACAAAGCCCCAGCATTTT. This sequence encodes CASSLVTKPQHF. The chain carries TRBV7-8 and TRBJ1-5; no clear D. From germline, CDR1 is SGHVS and CDR2 FQNEAQ. The V and J ends lost 1 base and 8 bases respectively, with 6 bases between them. CDR3 length: 12 amino acids.

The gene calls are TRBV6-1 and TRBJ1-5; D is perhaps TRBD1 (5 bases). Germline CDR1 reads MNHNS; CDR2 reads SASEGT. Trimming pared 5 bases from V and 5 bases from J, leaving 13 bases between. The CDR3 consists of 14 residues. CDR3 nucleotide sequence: TGTGCCAGCAGTAGTCAGGGTCCCTATCAGCCCCAGCATTTT. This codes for CASSSQGPYQPQHF.

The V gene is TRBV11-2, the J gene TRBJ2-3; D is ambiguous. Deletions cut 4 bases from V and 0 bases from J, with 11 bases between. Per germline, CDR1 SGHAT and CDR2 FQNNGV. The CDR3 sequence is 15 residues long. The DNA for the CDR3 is TGTGCCAGCAGCTCCCGGATGTTAAGCACAGATACGCAGTATTTT. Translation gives CASSSRMLSTDTQYF.

The DNA for the CDR3 is TGCAGCGTTGAAGAGGGAGGGACAGCGAACTACAATGAGCAGTTCTTC. It encodes CSVEEGGTANYNEQFF. This chain connects TRBV29-1 to TRBJ2-1, with D perhaps TRBD1 or TRBD2 (7 bases each). The CDR3 consists of 16 residues. Germline values: CDR1 SQVTM, CDR2 ANQGSEA. V was pared by 0 bases and J by 3 bases, with 15 bases between.

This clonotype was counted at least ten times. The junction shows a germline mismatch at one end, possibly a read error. The DNA for the CDR3 is TGTGCCATCAGTGGTCTTGAGGAAGACTTC. This encodes CAISGLEEDF. The V gene is TRBV10-3, the J gene TRBJ2-5; D uncertain. The CDR3 is 10 amino acids. CDR1 and CDR2 from the germline V gene are ENHRY and SYGVKD.

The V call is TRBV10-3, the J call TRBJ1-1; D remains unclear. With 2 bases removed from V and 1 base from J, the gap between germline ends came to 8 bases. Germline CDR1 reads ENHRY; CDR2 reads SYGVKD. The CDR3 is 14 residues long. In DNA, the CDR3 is TGTGCCATCAGTGAGGGCGCCGGGAACACTGAAGCTTTCTTT. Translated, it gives CAISEGAGNTEAFF.

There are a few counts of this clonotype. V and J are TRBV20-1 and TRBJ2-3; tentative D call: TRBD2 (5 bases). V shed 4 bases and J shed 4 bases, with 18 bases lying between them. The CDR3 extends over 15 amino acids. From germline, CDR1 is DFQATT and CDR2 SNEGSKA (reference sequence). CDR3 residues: CSATTPSSGSDTQYF. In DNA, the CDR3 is TGCAGTGCTACTACCCCTAGCAGTGGGTCAGATACGCAGTATTTT.

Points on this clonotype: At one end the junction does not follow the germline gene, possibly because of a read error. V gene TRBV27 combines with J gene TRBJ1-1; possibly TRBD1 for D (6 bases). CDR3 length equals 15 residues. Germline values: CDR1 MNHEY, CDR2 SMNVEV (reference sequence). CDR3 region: CASSRTSGTRAEAFF. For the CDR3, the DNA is TGTGCCAGCAGTCGAACCTCCGGGACAAGGGCTGAAGCCTTCTTT.

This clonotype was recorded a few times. DNA for the CDR3: TGTGCCAGCAGTGTGGGGGGTGTGTTACAGCCCCAGCATTTT. This gives the protein CASSVGGVLQPQHF. The chain combines TRBV12-3 or TRBV12-4 with TRBJ1-5; perhaps TRBD1 as D (5 bases). CDR3 length: 14 residues. The ends were cut back, 5 bases at V and 7 bases at J, with 15 bases in the middle.